A selection of T cell receptor beta chains follows, all from one sample in a study of blood T cell repertoires in COVID-19. Assay: immunoSEQ multiplex PCR; the TCRdb copy retains only in-frame clones and omits some. Here the sample spans 250,000 to 300,000 clones, 88% being singletons. The sequencing input was PBMCs or T cells enriched from blood (not recorded which). The receptors originated from an older woman in a cohort exposed to, infected with or recovered from COVID-19 (not recorded which). CDR3s leave out the opening cysteine and the closing phenylalanine or tryptophan.

CDR3 protein: ASTLSGTSYEQY
J gene: TRBJ2-7
V gene: TRBV6-5

CDR3 protein: ASSKIPTEFAYEQY
J gene: TRBJ2-7
V gene: TRBV21-1

CDR3 protein: ASIVMRDYEQY
J gene: TRBJ2-7
V gene: TRBV19

CDR3 protein: ASSTRQSSGNTIY
J gene: TRBJ1-3
V gene: TRBV19

CDR3 protein: ASSHLAGGPHEQF
J gene: TRBJ2-1
V gene: TRBV14

CDR3 protein: ASSLGRATNEKLF
J gene: TRBJ1-4
V gene: TRBV11-2

CDR3 protein: ASSQDSSGANVLT
J gene: TRBJ2-6
V gene: TRBV4-3

CDR3 protein: ASKSDQVGGNTGELF
J gene: TRBJ2-2
V gene: TRBV3-1/TRBV3-2

CDR3 protein: ASSKIDRYNEQF
J gene: TRBJ2-1
V gene: TRBV11-2

CDR3 protein: ASGLGRQGARDEQF
J gene: TRBJ2-1
V gene: TRBV12-5

CDR3 protein: ASSFAVLEQF
J gene: TRBJ2-1
V gene: TRBV11-1

CDR3 protein: ASSQGAPYEQY
J gene: TRBJ2-7
V gene: TRBV3-1/TRBV3-2

CDR3 protein: ASSYLPQGGGRLEF
J gene: TRBJ2-1
V gene: TRBV7-2

CDR3 protein: ASSRAPNTGTGNSPLH
J gene: TRBJ1-6
V gene: TRBV3-1/TRBV3-2

CDR3 protein: AISESGLVDNEQF
J gene: TRBJ2-1
V gene: TRBV10-3

CDR3 protein: ASSCPRERNEQY
J gene: TRBJ2-7
V gene: TRBV11-3

CDR3 protein: ASSPTDRIFEKLF
J gene: TRBJ1-4
V gene: TRBV27

CDR3 protein: ASSQPRAGLYEQF
J gene: TRBJ2-1
V gene: TRBV3-1/TRBV3-2

CDR3 protein: ASSEHSSYEQY
J gene: TRBJ2-7
V gene: TRBV27

CDR3 protein: ASSLASSDVVRYEQY
J gene: TRBJ2-7
V gene: TRBV5-6

CDR3 protein: ASSLAGSVGTGELF
J gene: TRBJ2-2
V gene: TRBV7-9

CDR3 protein: ASGGGGTDTQY
J gene: TRBJ2-3
V gene: TRBV28

CDR3 protein: ASSFYRGYNSPLH
J gene: TRBJ1-6
V gene: TRBV27

CDR3 protein: ASSGLEVTQY
J gene: TRBJ2-5
V gene: TRBV9

CDR3 protein: ASSSRQGDYGYT
J gene: TRBJ1-2
V gene: TRBV27

CDR3 protein: AISGAGGSPLH
J gene: TRBJ1-6
V gene: TRBV10-3

CDR3 protein: ASSSPAGGSGTDTQY
J gene: TRBJ2-3
V gene: TRBV28

CDR3 protein: ASSLDFSNQPQH
J gene: TRBJ1-5
V gene: TRBV5-5

CDR3 protein: ASSRSRAATYEQY
J gene: TRBJ2-7
V gene: TRBV6-5

CDR3 protein: ASSPRTPREQY
J gene: TRBJ2-7
V gene: TRBV7-2

CDR3 protein: ASSKGTAYEQY
J gene: TRBJ2-7
V gene: TRBV28

CDR3 protein: ASSLQDNSNQPQH
J gene: TRBJ1-5
V gene: TRBV7-6

CDR3 protein: ASSINTGGDGYT
J gene: TRBJ1-2
V gene: TRBV19

CDR3 protein: AISESNWRTSASYEQY
J gene: TRBJ2-7
V gene: TRBV10-3

CDR3 protein: ASSPSGKEWNEQF
J gene: TRBJ2-1
V gene: TRBV5-1

CDR3 protein: ASSLTRGTYNEQF
J gene: TRBJ2-1
V gene: TRBV11-3

CDR3 protein: ASSLSFGGNYEQY
J gene: TRBJ2-7
V gene: TRBV5-1

CDR3 protein: ASSLTGPGVGGYT
J gene: TRBJ1-2
V gene: TRBV28